This T cell receptor (beta chain) is from a study of blood T cell repertoires in COVID-19. This table comes from immunoSEQ multiplex PCR, and its TCRdb copy is limited to in-frame clones, with some not included. The table records 80,000 to 100,000 clones, about 86% of them present only once. J lost 1 base, V lost 1 base, and 10 bases had no gene match. The germline CDR1 and CDR2 sequences are KGHSH and LQKENI. CDR3 length: 17 amino acids. The material sequenced was peripheral blood. This sequence joins TRBV18 and TRBJ2-7, with 7 bases matching TRBD1. This sequence originates from a woman aged 80 or over in a cohort sampled during active or convalescent COVID-19. The CDR3 here is CASSPHLLGTASYEQYF. The DNA for the CDR3 is TGTGCCAGCTCACCACACCTACTTGGGACAGCGTCCTACGAGCAGTACTTC.